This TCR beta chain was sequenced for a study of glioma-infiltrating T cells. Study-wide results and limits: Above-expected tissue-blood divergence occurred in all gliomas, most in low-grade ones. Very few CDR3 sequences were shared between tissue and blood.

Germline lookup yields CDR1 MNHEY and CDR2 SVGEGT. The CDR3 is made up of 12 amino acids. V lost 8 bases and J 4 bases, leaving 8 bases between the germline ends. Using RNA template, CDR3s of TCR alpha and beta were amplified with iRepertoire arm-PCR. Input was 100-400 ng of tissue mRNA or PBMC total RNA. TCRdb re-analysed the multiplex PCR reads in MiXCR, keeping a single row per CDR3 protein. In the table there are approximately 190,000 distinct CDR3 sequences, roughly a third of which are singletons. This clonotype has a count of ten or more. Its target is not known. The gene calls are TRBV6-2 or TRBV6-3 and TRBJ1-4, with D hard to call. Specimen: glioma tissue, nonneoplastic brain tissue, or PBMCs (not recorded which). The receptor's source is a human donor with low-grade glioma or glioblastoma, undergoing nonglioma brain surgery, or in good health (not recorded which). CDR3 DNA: TGTGCCAGCCGGACGGTTAATGAAAAACTGTTTTTT. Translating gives CASRTVNEKLFF.